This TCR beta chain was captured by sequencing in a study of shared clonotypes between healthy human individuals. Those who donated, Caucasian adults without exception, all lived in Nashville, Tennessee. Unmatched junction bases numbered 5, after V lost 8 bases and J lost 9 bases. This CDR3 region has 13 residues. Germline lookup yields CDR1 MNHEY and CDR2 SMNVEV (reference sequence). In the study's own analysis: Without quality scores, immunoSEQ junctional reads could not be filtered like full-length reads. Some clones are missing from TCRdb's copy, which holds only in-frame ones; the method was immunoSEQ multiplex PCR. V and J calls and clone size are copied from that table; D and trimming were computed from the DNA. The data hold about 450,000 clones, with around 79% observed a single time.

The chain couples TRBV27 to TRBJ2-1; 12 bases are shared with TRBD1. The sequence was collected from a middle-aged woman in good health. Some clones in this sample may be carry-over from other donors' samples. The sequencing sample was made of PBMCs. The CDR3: CASWGQGASEQFF. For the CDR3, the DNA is TGTGCCAGCTGGGGACAGGGGGCAAGTGAGCAGTTCTTC.